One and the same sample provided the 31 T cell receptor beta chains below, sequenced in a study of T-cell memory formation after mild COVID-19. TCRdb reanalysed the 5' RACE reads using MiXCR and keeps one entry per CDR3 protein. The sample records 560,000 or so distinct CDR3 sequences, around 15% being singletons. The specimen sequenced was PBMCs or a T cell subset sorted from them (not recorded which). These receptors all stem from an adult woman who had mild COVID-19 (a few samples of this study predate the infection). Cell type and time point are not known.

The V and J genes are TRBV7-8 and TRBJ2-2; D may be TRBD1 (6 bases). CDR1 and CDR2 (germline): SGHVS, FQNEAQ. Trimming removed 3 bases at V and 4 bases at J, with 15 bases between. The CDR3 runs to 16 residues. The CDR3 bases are TGTGCCAGCAGCTTTTTAAGCACAGGGCGCACCGGGGAGCTGTTTTTT. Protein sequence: CASSFLSTGRTGELFF.

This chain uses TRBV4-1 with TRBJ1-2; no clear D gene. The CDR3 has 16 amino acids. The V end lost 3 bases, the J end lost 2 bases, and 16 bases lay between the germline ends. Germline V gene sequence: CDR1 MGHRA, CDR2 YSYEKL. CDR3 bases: TGCGCCAGCAGCCAGCGATCTCCGGGCCGCAACTATGGCTACACCTTC. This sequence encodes CASSQRSPGRNYGYTF.

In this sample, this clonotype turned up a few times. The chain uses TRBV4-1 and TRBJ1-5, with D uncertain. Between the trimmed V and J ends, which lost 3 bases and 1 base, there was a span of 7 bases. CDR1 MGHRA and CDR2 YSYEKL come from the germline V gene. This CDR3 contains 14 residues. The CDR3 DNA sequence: TGCGCCAGCAGCCAGGAGACAAGCAATCAGCCCCAGCATTTT. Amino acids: CASSQETSNQPQHF.

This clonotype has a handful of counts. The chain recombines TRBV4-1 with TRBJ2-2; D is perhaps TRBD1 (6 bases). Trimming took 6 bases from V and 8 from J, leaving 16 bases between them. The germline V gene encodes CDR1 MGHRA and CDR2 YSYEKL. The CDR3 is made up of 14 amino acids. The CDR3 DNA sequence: TGCGCCAGCAGACCTACAGGGATTACGGGGGAGCTGTTTTTT. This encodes CASRPTGITGELFF.

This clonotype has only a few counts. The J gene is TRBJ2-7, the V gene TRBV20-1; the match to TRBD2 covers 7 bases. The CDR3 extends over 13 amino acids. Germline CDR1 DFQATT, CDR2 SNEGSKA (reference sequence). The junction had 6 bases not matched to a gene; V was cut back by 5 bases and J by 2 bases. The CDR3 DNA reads TGCAGTGCTGGGAGGGAGAGGCCCTACGAGCAGTACTTC. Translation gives CSAGRERPYEQYF.

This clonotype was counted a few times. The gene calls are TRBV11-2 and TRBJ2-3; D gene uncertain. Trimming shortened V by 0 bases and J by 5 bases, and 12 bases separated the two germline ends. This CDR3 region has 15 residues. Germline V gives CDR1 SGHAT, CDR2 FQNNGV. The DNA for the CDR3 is TGTGCCAGCAGCTTAGAAATCGGTTGGGGAGATACGCAGTATTTT. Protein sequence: CASSLEIGWGDTQYF.

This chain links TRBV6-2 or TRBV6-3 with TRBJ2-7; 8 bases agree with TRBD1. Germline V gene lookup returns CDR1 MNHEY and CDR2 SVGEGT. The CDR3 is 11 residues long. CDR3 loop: CAEGQGYEQYF. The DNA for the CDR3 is TGTGCGGAAGGACAGGGCTACGAGCAGTACTTC.

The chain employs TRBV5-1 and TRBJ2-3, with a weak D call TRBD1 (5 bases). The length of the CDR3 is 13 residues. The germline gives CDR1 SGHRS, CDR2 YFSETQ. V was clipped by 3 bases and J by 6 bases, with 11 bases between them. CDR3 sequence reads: CASSWTSWDTQYF. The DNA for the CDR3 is TGCGCCAGCAGCTGGACATCTTGGGATACGCAGTATTTT.

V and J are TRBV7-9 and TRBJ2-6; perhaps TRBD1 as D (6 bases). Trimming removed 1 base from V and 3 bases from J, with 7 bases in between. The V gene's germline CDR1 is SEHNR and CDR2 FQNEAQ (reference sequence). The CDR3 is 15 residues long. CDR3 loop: CASSLGTVGANVLTF. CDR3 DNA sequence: TGTGCCAGCAGCTTAGGGACAGTTGGGGCCAACGTCCTGACTTTC.

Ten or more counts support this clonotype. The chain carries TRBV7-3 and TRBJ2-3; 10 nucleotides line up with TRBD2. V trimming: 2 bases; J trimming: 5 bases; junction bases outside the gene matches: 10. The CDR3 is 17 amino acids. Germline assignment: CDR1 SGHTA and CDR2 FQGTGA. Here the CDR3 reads CASSLVPLAGAVDTQYF. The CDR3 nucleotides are TGTGCCAGCAGCTTAGTGCCCCTAGCGGGGGCTGTAGATACGCAGTATTTT.

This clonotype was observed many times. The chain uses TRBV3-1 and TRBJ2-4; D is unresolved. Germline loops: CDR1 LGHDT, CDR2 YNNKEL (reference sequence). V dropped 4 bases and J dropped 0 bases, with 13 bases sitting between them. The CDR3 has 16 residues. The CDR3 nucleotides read TGTGCCAGCAGCCGAGGTGGTGGCGGAGCCAAAAACATTCAGTACTTC. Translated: CASSRGGGGAKNIQYF.

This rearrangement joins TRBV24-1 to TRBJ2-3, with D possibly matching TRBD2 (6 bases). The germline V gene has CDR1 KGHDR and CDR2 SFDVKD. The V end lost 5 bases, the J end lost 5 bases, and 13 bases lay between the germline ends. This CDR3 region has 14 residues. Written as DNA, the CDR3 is TGTGCCACCAGTGGCACGGAGGGTAGAGATACGCAGTATTTT. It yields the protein CATSGTEGRDTQYF.

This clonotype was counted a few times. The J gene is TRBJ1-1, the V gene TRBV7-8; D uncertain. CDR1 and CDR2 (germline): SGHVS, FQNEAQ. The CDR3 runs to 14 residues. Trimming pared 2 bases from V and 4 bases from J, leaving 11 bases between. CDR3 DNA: TGTGCCAGCAGCTTACCGGCGGAGGGCACTGAAGCTTTCTTT. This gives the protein CASSLPAEGTEAFF.

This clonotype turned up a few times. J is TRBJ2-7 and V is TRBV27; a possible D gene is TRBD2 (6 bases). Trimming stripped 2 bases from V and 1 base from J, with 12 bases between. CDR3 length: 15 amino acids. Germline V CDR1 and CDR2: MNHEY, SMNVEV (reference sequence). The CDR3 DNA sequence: TGTGCCAGCAGTTTAATGGGGGGTTTTTCCTACGAGCAGTACTTC. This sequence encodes CASSLMGGFSYEQYF.

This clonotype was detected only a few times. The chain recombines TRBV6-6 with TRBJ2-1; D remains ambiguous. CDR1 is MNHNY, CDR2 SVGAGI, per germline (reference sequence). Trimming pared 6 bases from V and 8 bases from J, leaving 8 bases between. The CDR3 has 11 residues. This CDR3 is CASRLSYEQFF. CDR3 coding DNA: TGTGCCAGCAGACTTAGCTATGAGCAGTTCTTC.

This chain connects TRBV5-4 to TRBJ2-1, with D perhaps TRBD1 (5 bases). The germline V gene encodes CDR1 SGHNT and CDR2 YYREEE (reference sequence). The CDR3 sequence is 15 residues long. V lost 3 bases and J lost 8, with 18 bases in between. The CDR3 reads CASSSPTAPRDEQFF. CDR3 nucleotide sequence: TGTGCCAGCAGCTCCCCAACCGCCCCCAGGGATGAGCAGTTCTTC.

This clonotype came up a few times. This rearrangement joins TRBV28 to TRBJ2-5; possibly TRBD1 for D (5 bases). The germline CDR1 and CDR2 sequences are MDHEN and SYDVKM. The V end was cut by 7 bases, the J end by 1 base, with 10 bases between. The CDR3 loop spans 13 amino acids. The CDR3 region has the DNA TGTGCCAGCACCCTGGACACCCAAGAGACCCAGTACTTC. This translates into CASTLDTQETQYF.

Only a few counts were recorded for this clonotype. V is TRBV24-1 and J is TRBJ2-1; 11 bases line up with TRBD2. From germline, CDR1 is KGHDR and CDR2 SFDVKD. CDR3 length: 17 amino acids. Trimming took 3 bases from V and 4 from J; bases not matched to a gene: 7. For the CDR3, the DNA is TGTGCCACCAGTGATCAACGACTAGCGGGGAGTTACAATGAGCAGTTCTTC. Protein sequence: CATSDQRLAGSYNEQFF.

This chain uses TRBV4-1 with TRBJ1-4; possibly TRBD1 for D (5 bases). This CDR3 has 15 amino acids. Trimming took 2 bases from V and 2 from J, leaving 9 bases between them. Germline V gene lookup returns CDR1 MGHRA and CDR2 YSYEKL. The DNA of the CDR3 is TGCGCCAGCAGCCAACTTAGGGGTACTAATGAAAAACTGTTTTTT. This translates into CASSQLRGTNEKLFF.

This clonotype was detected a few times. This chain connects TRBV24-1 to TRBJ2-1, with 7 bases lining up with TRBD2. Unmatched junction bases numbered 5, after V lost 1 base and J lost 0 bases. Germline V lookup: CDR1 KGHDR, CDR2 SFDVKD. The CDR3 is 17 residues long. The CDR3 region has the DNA TGTGCCACCAGTGATTTTCGGGCGGGGGACTCCTACAATGAGCAGTTCTTC. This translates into CATSDFRAGDSYNEQFF.

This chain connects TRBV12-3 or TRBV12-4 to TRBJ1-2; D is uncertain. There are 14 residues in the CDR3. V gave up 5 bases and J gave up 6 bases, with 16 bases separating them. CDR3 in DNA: TGTGCCAGCAGTCCCATCCCCCGACACGATGGCTACACCTTC. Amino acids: CASSPIPRHDGYTF.

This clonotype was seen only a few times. CDR3: CASSLGRGFYGSMNTEAFF. The CDR3 region has the DNA TGCGCCAGCAGCCTAGGGAGAGGGTTTTATGGGTCTATGAACACTGAAGCTTTCTTT. The rearrangement uses TRBV5-1 and TRBJ1-1, with D unclear. The CDR3 has 19 amino acids. Germline CDR1 SGHRS, CDR2 YFSETQ. Between the trimmed V and J ends, which lost 4 bases and 0 bases, there was a span of 25 bases.

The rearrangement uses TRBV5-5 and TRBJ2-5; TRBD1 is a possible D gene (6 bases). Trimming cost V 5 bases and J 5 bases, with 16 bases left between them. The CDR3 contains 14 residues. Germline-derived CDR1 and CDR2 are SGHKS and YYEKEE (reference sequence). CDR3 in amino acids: CASREAQGTETQYF. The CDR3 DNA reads TGTGCCAGCAGGGAGGCTCAGGGGACGGAGACCCAGTACTTC. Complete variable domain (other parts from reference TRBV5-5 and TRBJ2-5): DAGVTQSPTHLIKTRGQQVTLRCSPISGHKSVSWYQQVLGQGPQFIFQYYEKEERGRGNFPDRFSARQFPNYSSELNVNALLLGDSALYLCASREAQGTETQYFGPGTRLLVL.

As DNA, the CDR3 is TGTGCCAGCAGCGCGCCTCCCGGTACGCAGTATTTT. Residues: CASSAPPGTQYF. The genes are TRBV6-5 and TRBJ2-3; D is undetermined. CDR1 and CDR2 from the germline V gene are MNHEY and SVGAGI. CDR3 length: 12 residues. V lost 6 bases and J 8 bases, leaving 12 bases between the germline ends.

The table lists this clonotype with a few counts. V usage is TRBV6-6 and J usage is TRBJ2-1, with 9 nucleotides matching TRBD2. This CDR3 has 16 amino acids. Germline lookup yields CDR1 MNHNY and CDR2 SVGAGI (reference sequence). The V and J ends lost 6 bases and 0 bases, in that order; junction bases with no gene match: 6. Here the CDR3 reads CASRGFSGSSYNEQFF. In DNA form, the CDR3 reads TGTGCCAGCAGGGGATTTAGCGGGAGCTCCTACAATGAGCAGTTCTTC.

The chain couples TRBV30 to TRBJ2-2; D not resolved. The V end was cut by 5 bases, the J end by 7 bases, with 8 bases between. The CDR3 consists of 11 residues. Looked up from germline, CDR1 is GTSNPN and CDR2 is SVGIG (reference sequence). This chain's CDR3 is CAWDWGGELFF. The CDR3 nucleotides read TGTGCCTGGGATTGGGGCGGGGAGCTGTTTTTT.

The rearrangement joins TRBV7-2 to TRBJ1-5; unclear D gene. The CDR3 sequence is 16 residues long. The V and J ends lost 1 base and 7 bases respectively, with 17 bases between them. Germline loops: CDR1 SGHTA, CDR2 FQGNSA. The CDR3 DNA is TGTGCCAGCAGCTTAGATAGCGGGCGGGGTAAGCAGCCCCAGCATTTT. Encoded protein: CASSLDSGRGKQPQHF.

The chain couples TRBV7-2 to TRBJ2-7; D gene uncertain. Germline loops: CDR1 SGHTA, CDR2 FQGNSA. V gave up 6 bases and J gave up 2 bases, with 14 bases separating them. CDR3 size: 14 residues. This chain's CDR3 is CASSPSILAYEQYF. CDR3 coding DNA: TGTGCCAGCAGTCCTTCTATTCTCGCCTACGAGCAGTACTTC.

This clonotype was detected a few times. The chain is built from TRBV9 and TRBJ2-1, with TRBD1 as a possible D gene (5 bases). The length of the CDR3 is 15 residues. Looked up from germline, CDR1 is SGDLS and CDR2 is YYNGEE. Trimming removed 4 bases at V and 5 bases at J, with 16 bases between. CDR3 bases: TGTGCCAGCAGCCCCCCCCAGGGCGGCCACAATGAGCAGTTCTTC. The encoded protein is CASSPPQGGHNEQFF.

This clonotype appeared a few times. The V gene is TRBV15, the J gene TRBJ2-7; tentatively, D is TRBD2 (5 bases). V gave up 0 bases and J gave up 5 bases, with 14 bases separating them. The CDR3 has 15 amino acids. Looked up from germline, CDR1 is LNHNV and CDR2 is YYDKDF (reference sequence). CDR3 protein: CATSRDGEEADEQYF. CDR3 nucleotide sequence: TGTGCCACCAGCAGAGATGGCGAGGAAGCGGACGAGCAGTACTTC.

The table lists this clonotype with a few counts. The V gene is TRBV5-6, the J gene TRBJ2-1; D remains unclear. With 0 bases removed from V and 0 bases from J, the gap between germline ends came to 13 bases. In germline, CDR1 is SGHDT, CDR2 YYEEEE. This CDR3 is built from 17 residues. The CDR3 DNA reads TGTGCCAGCAGCTTGGGATCGACGCGGAGCTCCTACAATGAGCAGTTCTTC. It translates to CASSLGSTRSSYNEQFF.